The source of this TCR beta chain is a study of beta chain features in type 1 diabetes. Of the isolated RNA, all was reverse transcribed, and so the sequenced material was expressed TCRB transcripts. Sequencing was performed with immunoSEQ multiplex PCR; in TCRdb, only in-frame clones are kept and a portion is missing. This table holds some 270,000 clones, 13% to 15% found once. As for this clone: Its antigen is still unknown.

Per the germline V gene, CDR1 is SGHRS and CDR2 is YFSETQ. V was pared by 0 bases and J by 5 bases, with 14 bases between. The CDR3 covers 15 residues. Study findings and constraints: Compared to healthy donors, patients appeared to have naive, central memory and Treg TCRB repertoires that were more alike. Type 1 diabetes patients had VDJ junctions that carried fewer insertions and more deletions.

Sequenced sample: naive CD4+ T cells from blood. The rearrangement joins TRBV5-1 to TRBJ2-5; D might be TRBD1 (7 bases). This TCR came from a middle-aged woman in good health. CDR3 nucleotide sequence: TGCGCCAGCAGCTTGGGACAGGGAGGCGTGGAGACCCAGTACTTC. Its translation: CASSLGQGGVETQYF.